What follows describes a single TCR beta chain. Libraries were prepared by immunoSEQ multiplex PCR; TCRdb keeps only in-frame clonotypes and omits some of them. The repertoire holds 13,000 or so clones, with 85% to 90% as singletons. The data belong to a study of T cell changes during pregnancy in multiple sclerosis. Germline CDR1 reads SGHNT; CDR2 reads YYREEE (reference sequence). Trimming cost V 0 bases and J 4 bases, with 7 bases left between them. This CDR3 has 13 amino acids. The rearrangement joins TRBV5-4 to TRBJ1-1, with D possibly TRBD1 on 5 matching bases. The material sequenced was CD8+ T cells from peripheral blood mononuclear cells, taken in the first trimester of pregnancy. The clonotype comes from a female donor with multiple sclerosis, enrolled in a pregnancy study. CDR3 sequence: CASSLGQLTEAFF. Here the CDR3 DNA reads TGTGCCAGCAGCTTGGGACAGCTCACTGAAGCTTTCTTT.